One sample yielded the 10 T cell receptor beta chains listed below, sequenced in a study of beta chain features in type 1 diabetes. Sequencing targeted expressed TCRB transcripts, as all isolated RNA had been reverse transcribed. The protocol was immunoSEQ multiplex PCR, while the TCRdb copy is restricted to in-frame clones and leaves out a portion. The profile shows around 200,000 clones, around 13% of them singletons. The material sequenced was central memory CD4+ T cells from blood. The receptors here all came from a woman aged 18-30 years in good health.

The J gene is TRBJ2-7, the V gene TRBV6-5; 10 bases are shared with TRBD2. The germline CDR1 and CDR2 sequences are MNHEY and SVGAGI. J gave up 5 bases and V 5 bases, and 3 bases lay outside the gene matches. The CDR3 contains 13 residues. In DNA form, the CDR3 reads TGTGCCAGCAGTGCGGGACTAGCGAACGAGCAGTACTTC. Translating it yields CASSAGLANEQYF.

This clone was observed a few times. This chain joins TRBV4-3 and TRBJ1-2, with D possibly being TRBD1 (5 bases). Germline-derived CDR1 and CDR2 are LGHNA and YSLEER. Trimming removed 4 bases at V and 1 base at J, with 16 bases between. The CDR3 runs 16 residues. Here the CDR3 DNA reads TGCGCCAGCAGCCGGGGCCGACTCGGGCTTAACTATGGCTACACCTTC. Its protein product is CASSRGRLGLNYGYTF.

This clone showed up just a few times. The chain has TRBV27 and TRBJ2-1; TRBD2 matches at 8 bases. This CDR3 comprises 15 residues. V shed 4 bases, J shed 4 bases, and the junction held 6 bases outside the gene matches. Germline CDR1 and CDR2: MNHEY and SMNVEV (reference sequence). CDR3 in amino acids: CASSSTSATYNEQFF. CDR3 DNA: TGTGCCAGCAGTTCGACTAGCGCGACTTACAATGAGCAGTTCTTC.

The gene calls are TRBV5-1 and TRBJ1-1; TRBD1 might be the D (5 bases). The CDR3 loop spans 17 amino acids. V was trimmed by 5 bases and J by 5 bases, leaving 25 bases between them. The germline gives CDR1 SGHRS, CDR2 YFSETQ. CDR3 coding DNA: TGCGCCAGCAGTCAGACCCAGGGTGCGGGGTTAAGGACTGAAGCTTTCTTT. It encodes CASSQTQGAGLRTEAFF.

This clone appeared a few times. The chain carries TRBV29-1 and TRBJ1-2; TRBD1 matches at 8 bases. V was pared by 2 bases and J by 7 bases, with 3 bases of the junction left unmatched. The CDR3 is made up of 12 amino acids. The germline V gene has CDR1 SQVTM and CDR2 ANQGSEA. The CDR3 reads CSVEPRGLGYTF. In nucleotides, the CDR3 is TGCAGCGTTGAACCCAGGGGGCTTGGCTACACCTTC.

As regards this clone: Other DNA variants within this sample encode the same CDR3. The CDR3 region has the DNA TGCAGCGTTGGATTAGCGGGAGGGCAAGAGACCCAGTACTTC. It encodes CSVGLAGGQETQYF. This chain connects TRBV29-1 to TRBJ2-5, with TRBD2 matching over 11 bases. Germline CDR1 SQVTM, CDR2 ANQGSEA. The CDR3 is made up of 14 amino acids. Trimming cost V 4 bases and J 2 bases; bases outside gene matches: 3.

CDR3 protein: CASSEGGQGVPNYGYTF. The CDR3, as DNA: TGTGCCAGCAGTGAGGGGGGACAGGGGGTCCCCAACTATGGCTACACCTTC. The chain joins TRBV28 to TRBJ1-2; 11 bases align to TRBD1. The germline V gene encodes CDR1 MDHEN and CDR2 SYDVKM. The CDR3 runs to 17 residues. V was pared by 5 bases and J by 2 bases, with 10 bases of the junction left unmatched.

This sequence joins TRBV11-2 and TRBJ2-1; a weak D match, TRBD1 (6 bases). The CDR3 has 13 amino acids. V was trimmed by 1 base and J by 12 bases, leaving 13 bases between them. In germline, CDR1 is SGHAT, CDR2 FQNNGV. The CDR3 region is CASSLGDRFAQFF. The CDR3 DNA is TGTGCCAGCAGCTTAGGCGACAGGTTTGCGCAGTTCTTC. The variable domain in full, with the rest retrieved from reference TRBV11-2 and TRBJ2-1, is EAGVAQSPRYKIIEKRQSVAFWCNPISGHATLYWYQQILGQGPKLLIQFQNNGVVDDSQLPKDRFSAERLKGVDSTLKIQPAKLEDSAVYLCASSLGDRFAQFFGPGTRLTVL.

This chain joins TRBV10-3 and TRBJ1-1; no definite D call. The germline gives CDR1 ENHRY, CDR2 SYGVKD. The CDR3 has 15 residues. The V gene lost 5 bases and the J gene lost 2 bases, with 15 bases spanning the gap. CDR3 sequence: CAISQYPEGNTEAFF. CDR3 nucleotides: TGTGCCATCAGTCAATACCCCGAGGGTAACACTGAAGCTTTCTTT.

On this clone itself: Just one base apart from a much larger clone, this may be a read error. The rearrangement joins TRBV14 to TRBJ2-7; D unclear. With 4 bases removed from V and 3 bases from J, the gap between germline ends came to 4 bases. This CDR3 spans 11 amino acids. Per the germline V gene, CDR1 is SGHDN and CDR2 is FVKESK. The DNA for the CDR3 is TGTGCCAGCAGCCTACTCTACGAGCAGTACTTC. Protein sequence: CASSLLYEQYF.